This is a list of T cell receptor beta chains from one sample in a study of cytomegalovirus exposure and HLA in healthy donors. The assay was immunoSEQ multiplex PCR, and TCRdb's table has in-frame clones only and misses some. The sample has around 180,000 clones; around 80% are singletons. Material: PBMCs. The receptors here all came from a woman between 40 and 55 years old in good health and CMV-seronegative. Each CDR3 is given with its conserved first and last residue. The order of the fields is D gene, clone size, V gene, J gene, CDR3 protein, CDR3 DNA. A D gene is named only where the DNA matches it firmly. A row's size may be missing; if present it is once, few, many or a size class.

NA	NA	TRBV5-1	TRBJ2-3	CASSSPTDTQYF	TGCGCCAGCAGCTCTCCCACAGATACGCAGTATTTT
NA	once	TRBV28	TRBJ2-7	CASSLERVSLYGEQYF	TGTGCCAGCAGTTTGGAACGGGTTAGCCTATACGGCGAGCAGTACTTC
NA	NA	TRBV28	TRBJ1-2	CASSKDSGTGYTF	TGTGCCAGCAGTAAAGATTCGGGTACGGGCTACACCTTC
TRBD2	NA	TRBV5-1	TRBJ2-1	CASSPGGADSYNEQFF	TGCGCCAGCAGCCCCGGGGGGGCGGACTCCTACAATGAGCAGTTCTTC
TRBD2	NA	TRBV29-1	TRBJ2-1	CSVMGLASNEQFF	TGCAGCGTTATGGGACTAGCGTCCAATGAGCAGTTCTTC
TRBD2	NA	TRBV5-1	TRBJ2-5	CASSDQGTKETQYF	TGCGCCAGCAGCGACCAAGGGACTAAAGAGACCCAGTACTTC
TRBD2	NA	TRBV7-9	TRBJ2-5	CASSATAGTSDGETQYF	TGTGCCAGCAGCGCGACTGCCGGGACTAGTGATGGAGAGACCCAGTACTTC
TRBD1	NA	TRBV19	TRBJ1-2	CASKGQGNYGYTF	TGTGCCAGTAAGGGACAGGGGAACTATGGCTACACCTTC
NA	NA	TRBV7-9	TRBJ2-2	CSSGPQGQMNTGELFF	TGTTCCAGCGGGCCTCAGGGGCAGATGAACACCGGGGAGCTGTTTTTT
TRBD1	NA	TRBV5-4	TRBJ1-2	CASSQALGQGGYGYTF	TGTGCCAGCAGCCAGGCGTTAGGACAGGGGGGCTATGGCTACACCTTC
TRBD1	NA	TRBV2	TRBJ2-7	CASAVSPDRDYEQYF	TGTGCCAGCGCGGTGTCTCCGGACAGGGACTACGAGCAGTACTTC
TRBD2	NA	TRBV6-1	TRBJ2-3	CASSGGLAGGTDTQYF	TGTGCCAGCAGTGGGGGACTAGCGGGGGGCACAGATACGCAGTATTTT
TRBD1	NA	TRBV28	TRBJ2-2	CASRQGSGELFF	TGTGCCAGCAGACAGGGGTCCGGGGAGCTGTTTTTT
NA	NA	TRBV27	TRBJ2-6	CASRASGANVLTF	TGTGCCAGCAGGGCCTCTGGGGCCAACGTCCTGACTTTC
NA	NA	TRBV2	TRBJ1-5	CASSDVADHNQPQHF	TGTGCCAGCAGTGACGTAGCCGATCATAATCAGCCCCAGCATTTT
TRBD2	once	TRBV6-4	TRBJ2-2	CASSERREGKTGELFF	TGTGCCAGCAGTGAACGGCGGGAGGGTAAAACCGGGGAGCTGTTTTTT
TRBD1	NA	TRBV7-9	TRBJ1-1	CASSLDPGQGASTEAFF	TGTGCCAGCAGCTTAGACCCGGGACAGGGGGCTAGCACTGAAGCTTTCTTT
TRBD1	NA	TRBV6-5	TRBJ1-1	CASSRGYRGKEAFF	TGTGCCAGCAGTCGGGGATACAGGGGAAAGGAAGCTTTCTTT
TRBD1	few	TRBV5-6	TRBJ2-5	CASEWTGQETQYF	TGTGCCAGCGAGTGGACAGGCCAAGAGACCCAGTACTTC
NA	few	TRBV7-6	TRBJ2-1	CASSLAGGTTYNEQFF	TGTGCCAGCAGCTTAGCGGGCGGGACCACCTACAATGAGCAGTTCTTC